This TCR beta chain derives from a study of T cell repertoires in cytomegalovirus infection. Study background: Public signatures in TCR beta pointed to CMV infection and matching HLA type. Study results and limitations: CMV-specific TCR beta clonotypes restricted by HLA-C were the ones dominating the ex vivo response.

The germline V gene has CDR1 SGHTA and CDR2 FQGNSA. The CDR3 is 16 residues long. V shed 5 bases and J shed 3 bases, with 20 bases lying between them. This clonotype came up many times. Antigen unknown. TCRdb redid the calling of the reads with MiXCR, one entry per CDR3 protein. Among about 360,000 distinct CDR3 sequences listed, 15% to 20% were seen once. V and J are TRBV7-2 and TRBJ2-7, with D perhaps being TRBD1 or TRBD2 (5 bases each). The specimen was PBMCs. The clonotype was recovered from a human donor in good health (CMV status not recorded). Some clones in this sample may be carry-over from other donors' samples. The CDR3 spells CASSTRTGRVNYEQYF. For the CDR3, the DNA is TGTGCCAGCAGCACCAGGACGGGACGGGTTAACTACGAGCAGTACTTC.